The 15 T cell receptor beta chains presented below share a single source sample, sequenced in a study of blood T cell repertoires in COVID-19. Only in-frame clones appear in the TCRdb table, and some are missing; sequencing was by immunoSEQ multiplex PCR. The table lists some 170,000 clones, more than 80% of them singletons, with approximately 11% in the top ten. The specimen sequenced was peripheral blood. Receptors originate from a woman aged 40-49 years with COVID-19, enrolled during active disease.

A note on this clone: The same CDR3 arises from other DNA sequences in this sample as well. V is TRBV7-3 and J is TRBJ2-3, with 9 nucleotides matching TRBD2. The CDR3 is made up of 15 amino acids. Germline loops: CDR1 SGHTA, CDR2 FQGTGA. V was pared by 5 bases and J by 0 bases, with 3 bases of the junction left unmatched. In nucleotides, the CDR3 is TGTGCCAGCAGCCGTAGCGGGGGAAGCACAGATACGCAGTATTTT. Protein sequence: CASSRSGGSTDTQYF.

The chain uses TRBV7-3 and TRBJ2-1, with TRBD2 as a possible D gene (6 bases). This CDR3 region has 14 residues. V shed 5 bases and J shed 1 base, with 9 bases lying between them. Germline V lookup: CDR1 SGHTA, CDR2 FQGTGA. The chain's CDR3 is CASSPLASYNEQFF. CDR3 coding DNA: TGTGCCAGCAGCCCCCTAGCGTCCTACAATGAGCAGTTCTTC.

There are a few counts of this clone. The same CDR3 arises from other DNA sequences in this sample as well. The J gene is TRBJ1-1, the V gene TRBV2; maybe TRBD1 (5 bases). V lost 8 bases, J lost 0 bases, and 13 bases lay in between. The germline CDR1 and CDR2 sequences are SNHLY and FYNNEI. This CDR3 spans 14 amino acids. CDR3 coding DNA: TGTGCCAGCTCCTCGCAGGGAATGAACACTGAAGCTTTCTTT. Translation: CASSSQGMNTEAFF.

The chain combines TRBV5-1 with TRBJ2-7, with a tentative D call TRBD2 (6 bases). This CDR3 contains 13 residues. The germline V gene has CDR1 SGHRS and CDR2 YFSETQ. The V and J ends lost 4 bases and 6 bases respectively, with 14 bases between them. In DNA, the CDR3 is TGCGCCAGCAGCCCGGGGACTCCCGGCGAGCAGTACTTC. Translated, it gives CASSPGTPGEQYF.

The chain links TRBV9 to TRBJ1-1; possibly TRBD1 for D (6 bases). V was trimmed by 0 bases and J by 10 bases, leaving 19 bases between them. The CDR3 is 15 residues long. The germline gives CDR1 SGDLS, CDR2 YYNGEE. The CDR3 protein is CASSVAANLQGRAFF. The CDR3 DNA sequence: TGTGCCAGCAGCGTAGCGGCCAACCTACAGGGACGAGCTTTCTTT. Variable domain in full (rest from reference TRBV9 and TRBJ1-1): DSGVTQTPKHLITATGQRVTLRCSPRSGDLSVYWYQQSLDQGLQFLIQYYNGEERAKGNILERFSAQQFPDLHSELNLSSLELGDSALYFCASSVAANLQGRAFFGQGTRLTVV.

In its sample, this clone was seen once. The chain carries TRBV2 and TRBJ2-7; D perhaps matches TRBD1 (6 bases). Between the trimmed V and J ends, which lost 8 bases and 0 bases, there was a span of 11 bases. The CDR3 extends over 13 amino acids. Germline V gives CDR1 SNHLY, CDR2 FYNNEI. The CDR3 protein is CASLGGSSYEQYV. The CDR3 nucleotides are TGTGCCAGCTTAGGGGGTTCCTCCTACGAGCAGTACGTC.

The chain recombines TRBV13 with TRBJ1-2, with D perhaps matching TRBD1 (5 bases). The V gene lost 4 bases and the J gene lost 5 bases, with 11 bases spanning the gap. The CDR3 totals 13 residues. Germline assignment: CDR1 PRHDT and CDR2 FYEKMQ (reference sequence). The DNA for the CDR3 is TGTGCCAGCAGCTCCCGCCAGGGATATGGCTACACCTTC. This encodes CASSSRQGYGYTF.

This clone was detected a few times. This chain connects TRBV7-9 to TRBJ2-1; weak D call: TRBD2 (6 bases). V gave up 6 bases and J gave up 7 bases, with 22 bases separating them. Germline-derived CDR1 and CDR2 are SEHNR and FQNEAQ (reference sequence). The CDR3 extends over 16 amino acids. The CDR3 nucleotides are TGTGCCAGCAGTCCGACTGCAGGAGGGGTGGAGAATGAGCAGTTCTTC. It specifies CASSPTAGGVENEQFF.

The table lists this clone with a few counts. The CDR3 DNA reads as TGTGCCAGCAGAGAGTTAGCCGCGAACACCGGGGAGCTGTTTTTT. It specifies CASRELAANTGELFF. This chain uses TRBV7-6 with TRBJ2-2; D is ambiguous. The CDR3 covers 15 residues. The V gene lost 6 bases and the J gene lost 0 bases, with 11 bases spanning the gap. Germline values: CDR1 SGHVS, CDR2 FNYEAQ. Full variable domain (remainder filled in from reference TRBV7-6 and TRBJ2-2): GAGVSQSPRYKVTKRGQDVALRCDPISGHVSLYWYRQALGQGPEFLTYFNYEAQQDKSGLPNDRFSAERPEGSISTLTIQRTEQRDSAMYRCASRELAANTGELFFGEGSRLTVL.

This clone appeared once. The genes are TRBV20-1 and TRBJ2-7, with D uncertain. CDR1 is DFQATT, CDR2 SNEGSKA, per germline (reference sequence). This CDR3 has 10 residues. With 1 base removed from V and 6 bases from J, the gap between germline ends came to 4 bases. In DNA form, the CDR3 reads TGCAGTGCTAGAGCCTCCGAGCAGTACTTC. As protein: CSARASEQYF.

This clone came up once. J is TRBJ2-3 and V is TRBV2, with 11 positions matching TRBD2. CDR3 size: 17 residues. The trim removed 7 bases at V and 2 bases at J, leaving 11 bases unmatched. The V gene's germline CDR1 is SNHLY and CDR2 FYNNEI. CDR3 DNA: TGTGCCAGCATCCGCCTACCGGGACTAGCGGTCACAGATACGCAGTATTTT. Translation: CASIRLPGLAVTDTQYF. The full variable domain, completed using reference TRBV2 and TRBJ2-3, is EPEVTQTPSHQVTQMGQEVILRCVPISNHLYFYWYRQILGQKVEFLVSFYNNEISEKSEIFDDQFSVERPDGSNFTLKIRSTKLEDSAMYFCASIRLPGLAVTDTQYFGPGTRLTVL.

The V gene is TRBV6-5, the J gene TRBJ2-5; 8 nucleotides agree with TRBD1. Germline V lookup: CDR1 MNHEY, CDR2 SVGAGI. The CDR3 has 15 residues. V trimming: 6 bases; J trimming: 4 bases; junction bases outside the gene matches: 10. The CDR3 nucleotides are TGTGCCAGCAGCCCGAAGCCCGGACAGGGAGAGACCCAGTACTTC. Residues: CASSPKPGQGETQYF.

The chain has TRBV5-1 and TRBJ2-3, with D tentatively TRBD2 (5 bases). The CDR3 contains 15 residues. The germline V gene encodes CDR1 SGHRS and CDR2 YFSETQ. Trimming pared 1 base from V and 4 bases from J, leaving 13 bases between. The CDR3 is CASSLMSSPPDTQYF. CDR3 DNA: TGCGCCAGCAGCTTGATGTCTAGCCCCCCAGATACGCAGTATTTT.

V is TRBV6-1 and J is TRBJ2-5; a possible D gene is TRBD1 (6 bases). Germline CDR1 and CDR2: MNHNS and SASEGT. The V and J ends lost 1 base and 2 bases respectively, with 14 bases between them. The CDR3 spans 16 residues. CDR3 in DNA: TGTGCCAGCAGTGAAGTCACGGGGACACTACAAGAGACCCAGTACTTC. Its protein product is CASSEVTGTLQETQYF.

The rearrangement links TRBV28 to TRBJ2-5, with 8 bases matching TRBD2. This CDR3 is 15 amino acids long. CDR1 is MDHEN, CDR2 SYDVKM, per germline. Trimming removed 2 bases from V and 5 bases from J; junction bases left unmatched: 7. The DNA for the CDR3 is TGTGCCAGCAGTTTACCGGGACTAGTGACGGAGACCCAGTACTTC. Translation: CASSLPGLVTETQYF.